Listed below are T cell receptor beta chains from one sample, sequenced in a study of blood T cell repertoires in COVID-19. TCRdb's copy holds only in-frame clones and misses some; the assay was immunoSEQ multiplex PCR. The sample records approximately 120,000 clones, about 76% being singletons. Sequenced sample: peripheral blood. Receptors were obtained from an elderly man with acute or convalescent COVID-19. Both conserved end residues are part of each CDR3. The D gene is left open where the match is weak. Clone size is shown for a subset of rows, as once, few, many or a class of expanded clone.

j_call | clone_size | d_call | v_call | cdr3_aa | cdr3_nt
TRBJ2-5 | . | . | TRBV7-2 | CASSLAGSREGETQYF | TGTGCCAGCAGCTTAGCGGGGTCCAGGGAAGGAGAGACCCAGTACTTC
TRBJ1-1 | . | TRBD1 | TRBV3-1/TRBV3-2 | CASSQAQGVQRAFF | TGTGCCAGCAGCCAAGCACAGGGGGTTCAAAGAGCTTTCTTT
TRBJ2-6 | few | . | TRBV7-8 | CASSLAEGWAGANVLTF | TGTGCCAGCAGCTTAGCGGAGGGATGGGCTGGGGCCAACGTCCTGACTTTC
TRBJ2-3 | . | . | TRBV4-2 | CASSQKQGPDTQYF | TGTGCCAGCAGCCAGAAACAGGGACCAGATACGCAGTATTTT
TRBJ1-2 | once | . | TRBV6-2/TRBV6-3 | CASSNQGNYGYTF | TGTGCCAGCAGTAACCAGGGAAACTATGGCTACACCTTC
TRBJ2-7 | . | . | TRBV11-1 | CASSQTGYEQYF | TGTGCCAGCAGCCAAACGGGGTACGAGCAGTACTTC
TRBJ2-5 | . | . | TRBV2 | CASSWAQETQYF | TGTGCCAGCAGTTGGGCACAAGAGACCCAGTACTTC
TRBJ1-5 | . | . | TRBV28 | CASSPPSFGGNQPQHF | TGTGCCAGCAGTCCACCAAGCTTTGGAGGAAATCAGCCCCAGCATTTT
TRBJ2-1 | . | TRBD2 | TRBV7-9 | CASSLIAGGTSYNEQFF | TGTGCCAGCAGCTTAATAGCGGGGGGCACCTCCTACAATGAGCAGTTCTTC
TRBJ1-1 | . | . | TRBV2 | CASSEGLRNTEAFF | TGTGCCAGCAGTGAAGGACTAAGGAACACTGAAGCTTTCTTT
TRBJ2-1 | . | . | TRBV3-1/TRBV3-2 | CASSPPIEGSFYNEQFF | TGTGCCAGCAGCCCACCTATTGAGGGAAGTTTCTACAATGAGCAGTTCTTC
TRBJ2-7 | few | . | TRBV6-2/TRBV6-3 | CASSYTLEGYEQYF | TGTGCCAGCAGTTACACATTGGAGGGCTACGAGCAGTACTTC
TRBJ2-3 | . | . | TRBV10-3 | CAISEGQSTDTQYF | TGTGCCATCAGTGAGGGACAGTCCACAGATACGCAGTATTTT
TRBJ2-5 | . | TRBD2 | TRBV5-1 | CASSRLAGGKETQYF | TGCGCCAGCAGCCGACTAGCGGGGGGTAAGGAGACCCAGTACTTC
TRBJ1-4 | . | . | TRBV5-1 | CASSPRDGTNEKLFF | TGCGCCAGCAGCCCGCGGGACGGAACTAATGAAAAACTGTTTTTT
TRBJ2-7 | . | TRBD1 | TRBV12-3/TRBV12-4 | CASSLRDRLFF | TGTGCCAGCAGTTTACGGGACAGGCTATTCTTC
TRBJ1-2 | few | . | TRBV30 | CAWSVSQTSFYGYTF | TGTGCCTGGAGTGTATCACAGACGAGTTTCTATGGCTACACCTTC
TRBJ1-2 | . | . | TRBV4-3 | CASSQTGTGTYGYTF | TGCGCCAGCAGCCAGACTGGAACGGGAACCTATGGCTACACCTTC
TRBJ2-2 | . | . | TRBV7-2 | CASSFSRGNTGELFF | TGTGCCAGCAGCTTTAGTCGGGGGAACACCGGGGAGCTGTTTTTT
TRBJ2-4 | many | . | TRBV4-1 | CASSTPGTKNIQYF | TGCGCCAGCAGCACCCCCGGGACCAAAAACATTCAGTACTTC
TRBJ1-2 | once | TRBD1 | TRBV3-1/TRBV3-2 | CASSHGGTVLNYGYTF | TGTGCCAGCAGCCACGGAGGGACAGTGCTTAACTATGGCTACACCTTC
TRBJ1-1 | . | TRBD1 | TRBV15 | CATSRDRTGHGTEAFF | TGTGCCACCAGCAGAGACCGGACAGGGCATGGCACTGAAGCTTTCTTT